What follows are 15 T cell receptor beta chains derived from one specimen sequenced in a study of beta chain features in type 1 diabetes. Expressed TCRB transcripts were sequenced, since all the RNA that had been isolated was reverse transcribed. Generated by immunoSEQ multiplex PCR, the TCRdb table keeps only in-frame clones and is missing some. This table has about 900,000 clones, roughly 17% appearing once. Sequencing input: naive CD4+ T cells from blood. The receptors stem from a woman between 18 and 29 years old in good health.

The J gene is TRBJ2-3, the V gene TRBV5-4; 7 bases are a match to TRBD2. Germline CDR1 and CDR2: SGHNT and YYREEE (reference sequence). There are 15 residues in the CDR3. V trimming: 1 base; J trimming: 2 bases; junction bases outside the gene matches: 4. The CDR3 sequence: CASSLSAGVTDTQYF. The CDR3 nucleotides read TGTGCCAGCAGCTTGAGCGCGGGGGTCACAGATACGCAGTATTTT.

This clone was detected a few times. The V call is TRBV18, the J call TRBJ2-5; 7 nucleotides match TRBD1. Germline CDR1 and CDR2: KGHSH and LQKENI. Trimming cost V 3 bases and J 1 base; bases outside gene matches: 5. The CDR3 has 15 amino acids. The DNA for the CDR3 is TGTGCCAGCTCACCGACACAGGGGTTCCAAGAGACCCAGTACTTC. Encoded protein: CASSPTQGFQETQYF.

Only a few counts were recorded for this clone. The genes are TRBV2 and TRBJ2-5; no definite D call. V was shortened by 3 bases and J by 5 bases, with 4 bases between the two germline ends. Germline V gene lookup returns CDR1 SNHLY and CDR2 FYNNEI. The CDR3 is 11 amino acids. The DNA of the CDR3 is TGTGCCAGCAGTGACTCTGAGACCCAGTACTTC. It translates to CASSDSETQYF.

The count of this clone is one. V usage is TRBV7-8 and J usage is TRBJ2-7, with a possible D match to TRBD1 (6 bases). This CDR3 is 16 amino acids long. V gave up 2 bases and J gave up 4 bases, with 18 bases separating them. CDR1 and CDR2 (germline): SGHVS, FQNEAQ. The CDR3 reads CASSLSNQGRIYEQYF. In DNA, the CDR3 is TGTGCCAGCAGCTTATCTAACCAGGGGCGCATTTACGAGCAGTACTTC.

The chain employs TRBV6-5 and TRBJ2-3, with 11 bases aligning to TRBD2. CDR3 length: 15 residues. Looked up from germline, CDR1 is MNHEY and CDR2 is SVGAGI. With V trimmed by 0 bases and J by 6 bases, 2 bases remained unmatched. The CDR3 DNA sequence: TGTGCCAGCAGTTACTCGGGACTAGCGGCCGATACGCAGTATTTT. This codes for CASSYSGLAADTQYF.

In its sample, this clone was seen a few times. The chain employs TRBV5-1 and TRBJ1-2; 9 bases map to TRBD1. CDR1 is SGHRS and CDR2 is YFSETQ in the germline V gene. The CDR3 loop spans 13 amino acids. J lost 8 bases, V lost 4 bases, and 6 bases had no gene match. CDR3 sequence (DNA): TGCGCCAGCAGCCCGAACAGGGGGCAAGGCTACACCTTC. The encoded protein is CASSPNRGQGYTF.

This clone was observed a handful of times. The CDR3 sequence: CASTPPGAQTINTGELFF. Here the CDR3 DNA reads TGCGCCAGCACCCCACCGGGAGCTCAAACGATAAACACCGGGGAGCTGTTTTTT. J is TRBJ2-2 and V is TRBV23-1, with a possible D match to TRBD2 (6 bases). TRBV23-1 is identified as an open reading frame with a role that is uncertain. CDR3 length equals 18 residues. V was pared by 7 bases and J by 2 bases, with 23 bases between.

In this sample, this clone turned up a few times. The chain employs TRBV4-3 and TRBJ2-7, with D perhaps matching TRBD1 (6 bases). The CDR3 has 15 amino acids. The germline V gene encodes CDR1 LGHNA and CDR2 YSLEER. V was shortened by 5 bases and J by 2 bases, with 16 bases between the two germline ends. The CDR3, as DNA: TGCGCCAGCAGCACGGAAGACAGGCGCCCCTACGAGCAGTACTTC. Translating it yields CASSTEDRRPYEQYF.

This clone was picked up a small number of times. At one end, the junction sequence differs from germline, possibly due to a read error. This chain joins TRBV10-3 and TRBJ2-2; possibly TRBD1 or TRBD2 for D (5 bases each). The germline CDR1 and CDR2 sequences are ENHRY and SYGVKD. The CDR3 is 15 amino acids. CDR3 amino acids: CATSQRDLNTGELFF. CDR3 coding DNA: TGTGCCACCAGTCAGAGGGACCTGAACACCGGGGAGCTGTTTTTT.

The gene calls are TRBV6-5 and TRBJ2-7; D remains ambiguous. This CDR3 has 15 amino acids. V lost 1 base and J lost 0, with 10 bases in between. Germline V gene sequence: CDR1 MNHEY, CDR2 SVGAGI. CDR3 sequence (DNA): TGTGCCAGCAGTTACTTTATTGGACCCTCCTACGAGCAGTACTTC. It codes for CASSYFIGPSYEQYF.

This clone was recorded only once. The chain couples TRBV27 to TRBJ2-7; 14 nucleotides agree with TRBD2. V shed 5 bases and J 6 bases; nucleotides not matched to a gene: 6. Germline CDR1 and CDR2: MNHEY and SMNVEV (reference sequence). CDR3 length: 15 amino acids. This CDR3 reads CASSGWGTSGSEQYF. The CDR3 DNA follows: TGTGCCAGCAGTGGGTGGGGGACTAGCGGGAGCGAGCAGTACTTC.

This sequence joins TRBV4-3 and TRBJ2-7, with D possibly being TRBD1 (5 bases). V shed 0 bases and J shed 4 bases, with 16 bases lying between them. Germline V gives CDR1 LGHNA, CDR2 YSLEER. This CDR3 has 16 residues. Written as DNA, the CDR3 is TGCGCCAGCAGCCAAGATAGGGCGCTGGGGCGGTACGAGCAGTACTTC. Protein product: CASSQDRALGRYEQYF.

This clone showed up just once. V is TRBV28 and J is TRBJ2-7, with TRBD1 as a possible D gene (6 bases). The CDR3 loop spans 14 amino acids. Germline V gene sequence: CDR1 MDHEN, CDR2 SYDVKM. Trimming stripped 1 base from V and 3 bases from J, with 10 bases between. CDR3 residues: CASSLSTGFYEQYF. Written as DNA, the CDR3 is TGTGCCAGCAGTTTATCGACAGGATTCTACGAGCAGTACTTC.

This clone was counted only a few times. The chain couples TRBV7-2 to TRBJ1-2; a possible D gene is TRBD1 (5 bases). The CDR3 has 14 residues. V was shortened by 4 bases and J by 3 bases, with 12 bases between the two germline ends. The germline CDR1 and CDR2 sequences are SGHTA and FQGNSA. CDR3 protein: CASSSRMGDYGYTF. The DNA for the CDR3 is TGTGCCAGCAGCTCAAGGATGGGGGACTATGGCTACACCTTC. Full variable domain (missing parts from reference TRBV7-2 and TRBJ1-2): GAGVSQSPSNKVTEKGKDVELRCDPISGHTALYWYRQSLGQGLEFLIYFQGNSAPDKSGLPSDRFSAERTGGSVSTLTIQRTQQEDSAVYLCASSSRMGDYGYTFGSGTRLTVV.

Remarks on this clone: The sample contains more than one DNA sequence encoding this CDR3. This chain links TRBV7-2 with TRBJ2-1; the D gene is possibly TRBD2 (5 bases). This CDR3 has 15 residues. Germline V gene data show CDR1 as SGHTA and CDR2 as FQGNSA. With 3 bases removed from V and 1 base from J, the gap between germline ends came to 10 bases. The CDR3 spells CASSLSGSSYNEQFF. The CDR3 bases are TGTGCCAGCAGCTTGTCGGGGAGTTCCTACAATGAGCAGTTCTTC.